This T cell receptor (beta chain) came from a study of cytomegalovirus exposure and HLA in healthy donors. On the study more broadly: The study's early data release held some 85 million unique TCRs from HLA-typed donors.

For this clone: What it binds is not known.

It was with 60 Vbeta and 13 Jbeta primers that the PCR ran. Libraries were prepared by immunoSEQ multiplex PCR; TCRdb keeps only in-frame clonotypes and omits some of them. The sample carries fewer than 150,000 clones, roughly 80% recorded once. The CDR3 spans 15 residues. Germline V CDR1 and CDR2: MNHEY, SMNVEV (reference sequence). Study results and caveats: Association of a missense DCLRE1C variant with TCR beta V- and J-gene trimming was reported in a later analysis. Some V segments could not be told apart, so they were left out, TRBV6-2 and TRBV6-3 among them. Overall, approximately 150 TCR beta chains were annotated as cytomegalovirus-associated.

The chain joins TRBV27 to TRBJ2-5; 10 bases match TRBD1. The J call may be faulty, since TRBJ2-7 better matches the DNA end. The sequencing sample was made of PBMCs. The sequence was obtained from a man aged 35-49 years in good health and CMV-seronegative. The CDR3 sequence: CASSLFGQGAYEQYF. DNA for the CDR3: TGTGCCAGCAGTTTATTTGGACAGGGGGCCTACGAGCAGTACTTC.